Each of the 8 T cell receptor beta chains below was sequenced from the same sample in a study of regulatory T cells in long-lasting Graves disease. Both iRepertoire HTBI primers and Arm-PCR of CDR3 regions were used to build the TCR beta libraries. TCRdb fed the multiplex PCR reads into MiXCR, producing one record per CDR3 protein. The repertoire holds hundreds of thousands of distinct CDR3 sequences, with about 16% as singletons. As for time point: newly diagnosed GD, antithyroid drugs for less than 3 months. PBMC-derived RNA was used for the TCR library. The sample also formed part of further work on T cells in Graves' hyperthyroidism and ophthalmopathy.

This specimen was peripheral blood mononuclear cells (PBMCs), taken at new diagnosis, from a patient treated with antithyroid drugs. The receptors originated from a man aged 18 to 35 with Graves disease.

Concerning this clonotype itself: Given a much more abundant clone one base away, this may be a read error. The genes are TRBV2 and TRBJ1-6; 7 bases are a match to TRBD1. CDR3 length: 15 residues. Germline V gene lookup returns CDR1 SNHLY and CDR2 FYNNEI. The CDR3 region has the DNA TGTGCCAGCACCGGGACCCAGGGGGGCAATTCACCCCGCCACTTT. Protein product: CASTGTQGGNSPRHF. The full variable domain, rest sourced from reference TRBV2 and TRBJ1-6, is EPEVTQTPSHQVTQMGQEVILRCVPISNHLYFYWYRQILGQKVEFLVSFYNNEISEKSEIFDDQFSVERPDGSNFTLKIRSTKLEDSAMYFCASTGTQGGNSPRHFGNGTRLTVT.

The chain links TRBV14 to TRBJ1-2, with D hard to call. V lost 1 base to trimming and J lost 7 bases, with 16 bases between them. Germline CDR1 is SGHDN and CDR2 is FVKESK. The CDR3 is made up of 15 amino acids. The CDR3 nucleotides are TGTGCCAGCAGCCAAGTAGCCGGGTCTTTAGGTGGCTACACCTTC. Translated, it gives CASSQVAGSLGGYTF. The full variable domain, its missing parts supplied by reference TRBV14 and TRBJ1-2, is EAGVTQFPSHSVIEKGQTVTLRCDPISGHDNLYWYRRVMGKEIKFLLHFVKESKQDESGMPNNRFLAERTGGTYSTLKVQPAELEDSGVYFCASSQVAGSLGGYTFGSGTRLTVV.

This clonotype was seen ten or more times. The chain recombines TRBV7-2 with TRBJ1-2; the match to TRBD1 covers 10 bases. V was clipped by 1 base and J by 0 bases; unmatched bases: 5. CDR1 SGHTA and CDR2 FQGNSA come from the germline V gene. The length of the CDR3 is 17 residues. DNA of the CDR3: TGTGCCAGCAGCTTAGTCGGGACAGGGGCAGCTAACTATGGCTACACCTTC. Amino acid sequence: CASSLVGTGAANYGYTF. Using reference TRBV7-2 and TRBJ1-2 for the parts outside the CDR3, the full variable domain is GAGVSQSPSNKVTEKGKDVELRCDPISGHTALYWYRQSLGQGLEFLIYFQGNSAPDKSGLPSDRFSAERTGGSVSTLTIQRTQQEDSAVYLCASSLVGTGAANYGYTFGSGTRLTVV.

This rearrangement joins TRBV20-1 to TRBJ2-1; 14 bases are shared with TRBD2. Germline assignment: CDR1 DFQATT and CDR2 SNEGSKA (reference sequence). V lost 2 bases, J lost 5 bases, and 17 bases stayed unmatched. The CDR3 sequence is 20 residues long. CDR3 protein: CSARSFPMTSGGGGDNEQFF. The CDR3 bases are TGCAGTGCTAGATCTTTCCCCATGACTAGCGGGGGGGGTGGAGACAATGAGCAGTTCTTC.

This clonotype turned up a few times. The chain joins TRBV24-1 to TRBJ2-7; no firm D call. Germline CDR1 reads KGHDR; CDR2 reads SFDVKD. This CDR3 contains 15 residues. Trimming pared 3 bases from V and 2 bases from J, leaving 13 bases between. CDR3: CATSDVLGRAYEQYF. The CDR3 DNA reads as TGTGCCACCAGTGATGTCTTAGGTAGAGCCTACGAGCAGTACTTC.

This clonotype was found many times. CDR3 in amino acids: CASSLWPPGTNTEAFF. In nucleotides, the CDR3 is TGTGCCAGCAGTTTATGGCCTCCGGGAACGAACACTGAAGCTTTCTTT. V gene TRBV27 combines with J gene TRBJ1-1; D remains unclear. Germline V gives CDR1 MNHEY, CDR2 SMNVEV (reference sequence). The CDR3 runs 16 residues. Between the trimmed V and J ends, which lost 1 base and 1 base, there was a span of 13 bases.

This clonotype came up many times. The V gene is TRBV2, the J gene TRBJ1-5; D not resolved. Trimming removed 6 bases at V and 0 bases at J, with 12 bases between. The CDR3 loop spans 15 amino acids. CDR1 is SNHLY and CDR2 is FYNNEI in the germline V gene. The CDR3 region is CASSFTRISNQPQHF. The DNA for the CDR3 is TGTGCCAGCAGCTTCACAAGAATTAGCAATCAGCCCCAGCATTTT.

V is TRBV28 and J is TRBJ2-7, with TRBD2 matching over 7 bases. The CDR3 totals 15 residues. In germline, CDR1 is MDHEN, CDR2 SYDVKM. V lost 2 bases to trimming and J lost 3 bases; unmatched junction nucleotides: 7. Written as DNA, the CDR3 is TGTGCCAGCAGTTTACTGAGCGGGATGGGCTACGAGCAGTACTTC. It encodes CASSLLSGMGYEQYF.